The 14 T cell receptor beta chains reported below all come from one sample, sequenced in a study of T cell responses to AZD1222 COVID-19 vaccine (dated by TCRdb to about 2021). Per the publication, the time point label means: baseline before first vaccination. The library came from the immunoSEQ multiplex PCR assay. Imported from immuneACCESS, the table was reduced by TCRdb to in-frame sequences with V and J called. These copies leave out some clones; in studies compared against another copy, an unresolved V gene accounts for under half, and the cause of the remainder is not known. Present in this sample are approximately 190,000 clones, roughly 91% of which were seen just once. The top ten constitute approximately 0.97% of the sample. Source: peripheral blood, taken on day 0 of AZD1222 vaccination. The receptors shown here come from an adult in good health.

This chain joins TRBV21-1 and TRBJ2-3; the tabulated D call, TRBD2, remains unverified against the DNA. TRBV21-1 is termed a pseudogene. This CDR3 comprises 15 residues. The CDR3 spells CASSVLAGSTDTQYF. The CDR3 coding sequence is TGTGCCAGCAGTGTGTTAGCGGGGAGCACAGATACGCAGTATTTT.

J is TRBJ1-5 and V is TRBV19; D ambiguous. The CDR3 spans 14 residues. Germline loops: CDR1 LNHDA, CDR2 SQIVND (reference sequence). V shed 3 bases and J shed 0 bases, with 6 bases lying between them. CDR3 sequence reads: CASSIWGSNQPQHF. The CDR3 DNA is TGTGCCAGTAGTATTTGGGGTAGCAATCAGCCCCAGCATTTT.

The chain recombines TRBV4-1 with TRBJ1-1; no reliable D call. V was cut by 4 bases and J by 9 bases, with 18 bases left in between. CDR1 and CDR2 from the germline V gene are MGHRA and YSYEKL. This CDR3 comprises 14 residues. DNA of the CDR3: TGCGCCAGCAGCCCAACTCCCCTTCCCTCCCAAGCTTTCTTT. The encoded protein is CASSPTPLPSQAFF.

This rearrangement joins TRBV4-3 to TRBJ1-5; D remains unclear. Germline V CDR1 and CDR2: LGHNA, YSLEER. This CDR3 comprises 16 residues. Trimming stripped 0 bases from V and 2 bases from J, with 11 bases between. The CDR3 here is CASSQEHFWGNQPQHF. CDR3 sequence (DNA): TGCGCCAGCAGCCAAGAGCACTTTTGGGGCAATCAGCCCCAGCATTTT.

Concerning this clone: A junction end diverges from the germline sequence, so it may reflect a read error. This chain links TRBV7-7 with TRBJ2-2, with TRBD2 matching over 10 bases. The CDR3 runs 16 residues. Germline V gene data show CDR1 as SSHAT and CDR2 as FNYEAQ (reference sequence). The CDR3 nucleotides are TGTGCTAGCAGCCACCGACTAGCGGGCGGTACCGGGGAGCTGTTTTTT. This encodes CASSHRLAGGTGELFF. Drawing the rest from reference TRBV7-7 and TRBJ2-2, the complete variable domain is GAGVSQSPRYKVTKRGQDVTLRCDPISSHATLYWYQQALGQGPEFLTYFNYEAQPDKSGLPSDRFSAERPEGSISTLTIQRTEQRDSAMYRCASSHRLAGGTGELFFGEGSRLTVL.

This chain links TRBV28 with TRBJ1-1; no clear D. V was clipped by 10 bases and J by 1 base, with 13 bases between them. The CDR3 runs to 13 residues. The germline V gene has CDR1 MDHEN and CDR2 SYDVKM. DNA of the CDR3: TGTGCCACTAACACAGTGACGAACACTGAAGCTTTCTTT. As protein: CATNTVTNTEAFF.

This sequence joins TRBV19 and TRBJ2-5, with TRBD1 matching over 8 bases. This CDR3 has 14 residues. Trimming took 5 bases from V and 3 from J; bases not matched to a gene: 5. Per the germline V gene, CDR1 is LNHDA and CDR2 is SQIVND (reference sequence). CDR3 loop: CASSFQTGEETQYF. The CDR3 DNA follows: TGTGCCAGTAGTTTCCAGACAGGGGAAGAGACCCAGTACTTC. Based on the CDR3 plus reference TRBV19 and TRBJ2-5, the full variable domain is DGGITQSPKYLFRKEGQNVTLSCEQNLNHDAMYWYRQDPGQGLRLIYYSQIVNDFQKGDIAEGYSVSREKKESFPLTVTSAQKNPTAFYLCASSFQTGEETQYFGPGTRLLVL.

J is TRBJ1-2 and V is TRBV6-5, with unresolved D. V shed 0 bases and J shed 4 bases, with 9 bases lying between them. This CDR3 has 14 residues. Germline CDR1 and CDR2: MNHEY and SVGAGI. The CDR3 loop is CASSYSGSSYGYTF. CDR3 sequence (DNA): TGTGCCAGCAGTTACTCGGGAAGTTCCTATGGCTACACCTTC.

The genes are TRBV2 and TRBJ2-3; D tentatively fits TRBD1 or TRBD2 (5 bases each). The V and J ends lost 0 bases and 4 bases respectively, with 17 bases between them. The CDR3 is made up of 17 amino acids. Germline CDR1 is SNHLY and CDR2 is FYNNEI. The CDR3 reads CASSEARDAPGPDTQYF. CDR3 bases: TGTGCCAGCAGTGAAGCCCGGGACGCACCGGGGCCAGATACGCAGTATTTT.

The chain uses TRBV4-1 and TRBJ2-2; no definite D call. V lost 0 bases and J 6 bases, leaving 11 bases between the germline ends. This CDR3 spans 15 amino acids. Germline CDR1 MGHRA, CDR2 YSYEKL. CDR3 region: CASSQDRIVPGELFF. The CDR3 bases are TGCGCCAGCAGCCAAGATCGTATAGTCCCCGGGGAGCTGTTTTTT.

The CDR3 here is CASSLYLGAVWGYTF. The CDR3 nucleotides read TGTGCCAGCAGTTTATATTTGGGGGCTGTCTGGGGCTACACCTTC. The chain joins TRBV28 to TRBJ1-2, with a tentative D call TRBD1 (6 bases). With 1 base removed from V and 8 bases from J, the gap between germline ends came to 17 bases. Germline V gene data show CDR1 as MDHEN and CDR2 as SYDVKM. The CDR3 runs 15 residues.

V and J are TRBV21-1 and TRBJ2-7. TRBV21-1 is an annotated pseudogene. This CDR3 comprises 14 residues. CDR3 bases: TGTGCCAGCAGCGGCTTCCCGGGACCGGGCGAGCAGTACTTC. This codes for CASSGFPGPGEQYF.

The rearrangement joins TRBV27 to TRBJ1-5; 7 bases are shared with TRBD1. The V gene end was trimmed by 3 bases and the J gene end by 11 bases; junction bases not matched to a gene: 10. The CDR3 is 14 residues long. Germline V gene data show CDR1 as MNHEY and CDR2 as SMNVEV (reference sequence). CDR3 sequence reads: CASSFSGAQGAQHF. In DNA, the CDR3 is TGTGCCAGCAGTTTTTCAGGGGCCCAGGGGGCCCAGCATTTT.

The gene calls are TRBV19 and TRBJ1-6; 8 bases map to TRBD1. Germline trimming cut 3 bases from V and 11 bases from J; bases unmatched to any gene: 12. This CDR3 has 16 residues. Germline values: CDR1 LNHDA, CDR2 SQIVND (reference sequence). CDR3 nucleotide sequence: TGTGCCAGTAGTATTGGTCCAGGGGGCGCGTTTACACCCCTCCACTTT. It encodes CASSIGPGGAFTPLHF. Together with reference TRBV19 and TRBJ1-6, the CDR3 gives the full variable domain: DGGITQSPKYLFRKEGQNVTLSCEQNLNHDAMYWYRQDPGQGLRLIYYSQIVNDFQKGDIAEGYSVSREKKESFPLTVTSAQKNPTAFYLCASSIGPGGAFTPLHFGNGTRLTVT.